These T cell receptor beta chains were read from a single sample in a study of T cell responses to AZD1222 COVID-19 vaccine. Repertoires were generated with immunoSEQ multiplex PCR, while TCRdb's copy carries only in-frame clones and drops some. The data show under 150,000 clones, 75% to 95% seen once. The sample consisted of peripheral blood, taken on day 0 of AZD1222 vaccination. These receptor sequences come from an adult in good health. Each CDR3 is given with its conserved first and last residue. D genes are given only for firm matches. The size entry is marked missing in some rows and otherwise reads once, few, many or a size class.

V gene: TRBV5-6; D gene: -; J gene: TRBJ2-1; clone size: -; CDR3 DNA: TGTGCCAGCAGCCCACCTGGAGGGGGATACGCATACAATGAGCAGTTCTTC; CDR3 protein: CASSPPGGGYAYNEQFF
V gene: TRBV5-1; D gene: -; J gene: TRBJ1-1; clone size: -; CDR3 DNA: TGCGCCAGCAGCCCCTTAAGTAGGAACACTGAAGCTTTCTTT; CDR3 protein: CASSPLSRNTEAFF
V gene: TRBV28; D gene: -; J gene: TRBJ1-5; clone size: -; CDR3 DNA: TGTGCCAGCAGGGTCTATAATCAGCCCCAGCATTTT; CDR3 protein: CASRVYNQPQHF
V gene: TRBV13; D gene: -; J gene: TRBJ1-1; clone size: -; CDR3 DNA: TGTGCCAGCAGTCCGAGGGGCCCTATTATGGAAGCTTTCTTT; CDR3 protein: CASSPRGPIMEAFF
V gene: TRBV27; D gene: -; J gene: TRBJ1-1; clone size: -; CDR3 DNA: TGTGCCAGCAGTTTATCGTCCAGGGCTAGTAACACTGAAGCTTTCTTT; CDR3 protein: CASSLSSRASNTEAFF
V gene: TRBV5-5; D gene: -; J gene: TRBJ2-1; clone size: -; CDR3 DNA: TGTGCCAGCAGCTTGCGGGCAGTTGCCCCCTACAATGAGCAGTTCTTC; CDR3 protein: CASSLRAVAPYNEQFF
V gene: TRBV2; D gene: -; J gene: TRBJ2-5; clone size: few; CDR3 DNA: TGTGCCAGCAGTGTACAGCAAGAGACCCAGTACTTC; CDR3 protein: CASSVQQETQYF
V gene: TRBV4-1; D gene: -; J gene: TRBJ2-7; clone size: -; CDR3 DNA: TGCGCCAGCAGCCAAGGCCACCTCAGGCGGACTCGCTCCTACGAGCAGTACTTC; CDR3 protein: CASSQGHLRRTRSYEQYF
V gene: TRBV5-1; D gene: TRBD1; J gene: TRBJ1-1; clone size: -; CDR3 DNA: TGCGCCAGCAGCTCACAGGGGCAGGACACTGAAGCTTTCTTT; CDR3 protein: CASSSQGQDTEAFF
V gene: TRBV12-3/TRBV12-4; D gene: -; J gene: TRBJ1-1; clone size: once; CDR3 DNA: TGTGCCAGCAGTCGGACAGTTTTCACAGCTTTCTTT; CDR3 protein: CASSRTVFTAFF
V gene: TRBV7-8; D gene: -; J gene: TRBJ2-3; clone size: -; CDR3 DNA: TGTGCCAGCCTACTGGAGGGAGCGACCCTCGCCAGACCCGGCACAGATACGCAGTATTTT; CDR3 protein: CASLLEGATLARPGTDTQYF
V gene: TRBV3-1/TRBV3-2; D gene: -; J gene: TRBJ1-1; clone size: -; CDR3 DNA: TGTGCCAGCAGCCCCACAGCGAACACTGAAGCTTTCTTT; CDR3 protein: CASSPTANTEAFF
V gene: TRBV6-4; D gene: -; J gene: TRBJ2-7; clone size: -; CDR3 DNA: TGTGCCAGCAGTGCTTATCTGCAGACGGCCTACGAGCAGTACTTC; CDR3 protein: CASSAYLQTAYEQYF
V gene: TRBV10-2; D gene: -; J gene: TRBJ2-1; clone size: -; CDR3 DNA: TGCGCCAGCTCAGGGACTTCGGCCAATGAGCAGTTCTTC; CDR3 protein: CASSGTSANEQFF
V gene: TRBV27; D gene: -; J gene: TRBJ2-7; clone size: -; CDR3 DNA: TGTGCCAGCAGTTCCTCCTACGAGCAGTACTTC; CDR3 protein: CASSSSYEQYF
V gene: TRBV6-5; D gene: -; J gene: TRBJ1-5; clone size: -; CDR3 DNA: TGTGCCAGCTTCGAGACAGGCCCCAATCAGCCCCAGCATTTT; CDR3 protein: CASFETGPNQPQHF
V gene: TRBV15; D gene: -; J gene: TRBJ2-3; clone size: -; CDR3 DNA: TGTGCCACCAGCAGAGTAGTATCCGATACGCAGTATTTT; CDR3 protein: CATSRVVSDTQYF
V gene: TRBV27; D gene: TRBD1; J gene: TRBJ1-1; clone size: -; CDR3 DNA: TGTGCCAGCAGGGACAGGAGTCTCGCTGAAGCTTTCTTT; CDR3 protein: CASRDRSLAEAFF
V gene: TRBV30; D gene: TRBD1; J gene: TRBJ1-6; clone size: -; CDR3 DNA: TGTGCCTGGAGCGGGGGGCAGGGGGGTTCACCCCTCCACTTT; CDR3 protein: CAWSGGQGGSPLHF
V gene: TRBV5-4; D gene: -; J gene: TRBJ2-2; clone size: -; CDR3 DNA: TGTGCCAGCACCAAGGACACTGGGTTTAACACCGGGGAGCTGTTTTTT; CDR3 protein: CASTKDTGFNTGELFF
V gene: TRBV7-9; D gene: -; J gene: TRBJ1-1; clone size: -; CDR3 DNA: TGTGCCAGCAGCTTAGTAAGCACTGAAGCTTTCTTT; CDR3 protein: CASSLVSTEAFF
V gene: TRBV12-3/TRBV12-4; D gene: TRBD2; J gene: TRBJ2-7; clone size: -; CDR3 DNA: TGTGCCAGCACCGGGGGGAGCTCCTACGAGCAGTACTTC; CDR3 protein: CASTGGSSYEQYF
V gene: TRBV14; D gene: -; J gene: TRBJ2-3; clone size: -; CDR3 DNA: TGTGCCAGCAGCCAAGTTCTGGCGACAGATACGCAGTATTTT; CDR3 protein: CASSQVLATDTQYF
V gene: TRBV5-4; D gene: TRBD1; J gene: TRBJ1-5; clone size: -; CDR3 DNA: TGTGCCAGCACCCCAGACAGGGTGGGTCAGCCCCAGCATTTT; CDR3 protein: CASTPDRVGQPQHF
V gene: TRBV7-9; D gene: -; J gene: TRBJ2-2; clone size: -; CDR3 DNA: TGTGCCAGCAGCCCAGGCGGGGCAGCGAACACCGGGGAGCTGTTTTTT; CDR3 protein: CASSPGGAANTGELFF
V gene: TRBV6-5; D gene: TRBD2; J gene: TRBJ2-1; clone size: -; CDR3 DNA: TGTGCCAGCAGCCTTGCTAGCGGGAGGATCGATGAGCAGTTCTTC; CDR3 protein: CASSLASGRIDEQFF
V gene: TRBV7-2; D gene: -; J gene: TRBJ1-1; clone size: -; CDR3 DNA: TGTGCCAGCAGCTTGGGTCTCCGGGGGGCAGGGGCTTTCTTT; CDR3 protein: CASSLGLRGAGAFF
V gene: TRBV7-8; D gene: TRBD2; J gene: TRBJ2-1; clone size: -; CDR3 DNA: TGTGCCAGCAGCCTTGCGGGGGGCGGGATCAATGAGCAGTTCTTC; CDR3 protein: CASSLAGGGINEQFF
V gene: TRBV18; D gene: -; J gene: TRBJ2-1; clone size: once; CDR3 DNA: TGTGCCAGCTCACCACCTAGTGGTAGCAATGAGCAGTTCTTC; CDR3 protein: CASSPPSGSNEQFF
V gene: TRBV2; D gene: -; J gene: TRBJ1-2; clone size: -; CDR3 DNA: TGTGCCAGCAGTGAATGGGAAGGCGCGCGGTATGGCTACACCTTC; CDR3 protein: CASSEWEGARYGYTF
V gene: TRBV19; D gene: -; J gene: TRBJ2-3; clone size: -; CDR3 DNA: TGTGCCAGTAGTATCTCGGCCACAGATACGCAGTATTTT; CDR3 protein: CASSISATDTQYF
V gene: TRBV5-1; D gene: -; J gene: TRBJ2-1; clone size: -; CDR3 DNA: TGCGCTACGAATACAGGCTTCGGGCACAATGAGCAGTTCTTC; CDR3 protein: CATNTGFGHNEQFF
V gene: TRBV2; D gene: TRBD2; J gene: TRBJ2-1; clone size: -; CDR3 DNA: TGTGCCAGCAGTGAATGGTCCGGACTAGCGCCGAATGAGCAGTTCTTC; CDR3 protein: CASSEWSGLAPNEQFF
V gene: TRBV3-1/TRBV3-2; D gene: -; J gene: TRBJ1-1; clone size: -; CDR3 DNA: TGTGCCAGCAGCCAAGTCAGGGGCACTGAAGCTTTCTTT; CDR3 protein: CASSQVRGTEAFF
V gene: TRBV5-8; D gene: TRBD1; J gene: TRBJ1-4; clone size: -; CDR3 DNA: TGTGCCAGCAGCGTGGACAGGGGCTACGAAAAACTGTTTTTT; CDR3 protein: CASSVDRGYEKLFF
V gene: TRBV11-3; D gene: -; J gene: TRBJ2-2; clone size: -; CDR3 DNA: TGTGCCAGCAGCAACTTAGGGGGGAACACCGGGGAGCTGTTTTTT; CDR3 protein: CASSNLGGNTGELFF
V gene: TRBV4-2; D gene: TRBD2; J gene: TRBJ2-3; clone size: -; CDR3 DNA: TGTGCCAGCAGCCAAGATTTGCCTAGCGGGAGGGGGACAGATACGCAGTATTTT; CDR3 protein: CASSQDLPSGRGTDTQYF
V gene: TRBV27; D gene: -; J gene: TRBJ1-2; clone size: -; CDR3 DNA: TGTGCCAGCAGTTTTAAGGGAAATTACTATGGCTACACCTTC; CDR3 protein: CASSFKGNYYGYTF
V gene: TRBV29-1; D gene: TRBD1; J gene: TRBJ1-5; clone size: once; CDR3 DNA: TGCAGCGTCGGAGACAGGGGTAATCAGCCCCAGCATTTT; CDR3 protein: CSVGDRGNQPQHF
V gene: TRBV6-5; D gene: -; J gene: TRBJ1-1; clone size: -; CDR3 DNA: TGTGCCAGCAGCCCCGGGCCGGGTGGCACTGAAGCTTTCTTT; CDR3 protein: CASSPGPGGTEAFF
V gene: TRBV10-3; D gene: TRBD1; J gene: TRBJ1-4; clone size: -; CDR3 DNA: TGTGCCATCAGAAGAGGGGGGACAGATGAAAAACTGTTTTTT; CDR3 protein: CAIRRGGTDEKLFF
V gene: TRBV27; D gene: -; J gene: TRBJ1-2; clone size: -; CDR3 DNA: TGTGCCAGCAGTGACGGGGGCGGGACCTATGGCTACACCTTC; CDR3 protein: CASSDGGGTYGYTF
V gene: TRBV10-3; D gene: -; J gene: TRBJ1-2; clone size: -; CDR3 DNA: TGTGCCATCAGTGGCGACACCGCTAACTATGGCTACACCTTC; CDR3 protein: CAISGDTANYGYTF
V gene: TRBV25-1; D gene: TRBD1; J gene: TRBJ1-2; clone size: -; CDR3 DNA: TGTGCCAGCAGTGAATTGTCGGTCAGGGGGATTGGCTACACCTTC; CDR3 protein: CASSELSVRGIGYTF
V gene: TRBV9; D gene: TRBD2; J gene: TRBJ2-7; clone size: once; CDR3 DNA: TGTGCCAGCAGCCCAGGGACTAGCGCGTACAAGGAGCAGTACTTC; CDR3 protein: CASSPGTSAYKEQYF
V gene: TRBV14; D gene: -; J gene: TRBJ1-4; clone size: -; CDR3 DNA: TGTGCCAGCAGCCAATTGAGGCCAACTAATGAAAAACTGTTTTTT; CDR3 protein: CASSQLRPTNEKLFF
V gene: TRBV18; D gene: -; J gene: TRBJ2-7; clone size: -; CDR3 DNA: TGTGCCAGCTCACTACAGGGAATAGGGGTCTACGAGCAGTACTTC; CDR3 protein: CASSLQGIGVYEQYF
V gene: TRBV5-5; D gene: TRBD1; J gene: TRBJ2-7; clone size: once; CDR3 DNA: TGTGCCAGCAGCCAAACAGGGGCCGAGCAGTACTTC; CDR3 protein: CASSQTGAEQYF
V gene: TRBV5-1; D gene: TRBD2; J gene: TRBJ2-3; clone size: once; CDR3 DNA: TGCGCCAGCAGCTGGTATAGCGGGAGGACTTCAGATACGCAGTATTTT; CDR3 protein: CASSWYSGRTSDTQYF
V gene: TRBV5-6; D gene: -; J gene: TRBJ2-7; clone size: -; CDR3 DNA: TGTGCCAGCAGCTTATTCAGGGCTTACGAGCAGTACTTC; CDR3 protein: CASSLFRAYEQYF
V gene: TRBV5-6; D gene: TRBD2; J gene: TRBJ2-3; clone size: -; CDR3 DNA: TGTGCCAGCAGCTCCTACTTGACTAGCTCAGATACGCAGTATTTT; CDR3 protein: CASSSYLTSSDTQYF
V gene: TRBV2; D gene: TRBD1; J gene: TRBJ2-7; clone size: -; CDR3 DNA: TGTGCCAGCAGTAGAACCCGGGGGACAGGGGTGTACGAGCAGTACTTC; CDR3 protein: CASSRTRGTGVYEQYF
V gene: TRBV10-3; D gene: TRBD2; J gene: TRBJ2-7; clone size: -; CDR3 DNA: TGTGCCATCAGTGAGTTTGGCGGGGGGTCCTACGAGCAGTACTTC; CDR3 protein: CAISEFGGGSYEQYF
V gene: TRBV18; D gene: -; J gene: TRBJ2-1; clone size: -; CDR3 DNA: TGTGCCAGCTCACCACCTGGGGGAGAGGCCTACAATGAGCAGTTCTTC; CDR3 protein: CASSPPGGEAYNEQFF
V gene: TRBV5-1; D gene: -; J gene: TRBJ2-3; clone size: -; CDR3 DNA: TGCGCCAGCAGCTTGGAGCGAGGCACAGATACGCAGTATTTT; CDR3 protein: CASSLERGTDTQYF
V gene: TRBV12-5; D gene: -; J gene: TRBJ1-5; clone size: -; CDR3 DNA: TGTGCTAGTGGTTTCGGAGGGGTTCGAAGCAATCAGCCCCAGCATTTT; CDR3 protein: CASGFGGVRSNQPQHF